The 9 T cell receptor beta chains below come from one sample, sequenced in a study of vaccination and CD4 T cells after COVID-19. No antigen has been identified for these receptors. Oncomine TCR Beta short-read sequencing was applied to DNA from cultured CD4+ T cells. A single record per CDR3 protein comes from TCRdb applying MiXCR to the PCR reads. The sample lists fewer than 20,000 distinct CDR3 sequences, 60% to 75% occurring once. As for treatment: roughly 10-day PBMC culture with coronavirus spike peptide pools or control peptides (ViraFEST assay). The sequencing sample was made of CD4+ T cells from blood, cultured in vitro. These receptors all stem from a human donor who had recovered from COVID-19.

The genes are TRBV28 and TRBJ2-5; D uncertain. The CDR3 runs 12 residues. The V gene lost 4 bases and the J gene lost 4 bases, with 7 bases spanning the gap. CDR1 and CDR2 (germline): MDHEN, SYDVKM. The CDR3 bases are TGTGCCAGCAGTTCAGCGAGAGAGACCCAGTACTTC. It yields the protein CASSSARETQYF.

V gene TRBV11-3 combines with J gene TRBJ2-7; the D gene is possibly TRBD1 (7 bases). Deletions cut 5 bases from V and 4 bases from J, with 12 bases between. CDR1 SGHNT and CDR2 YENEEA come from the germline V gene. CDR3 length equals 13 residues. The CDR3 DNA reads TGTGCCAGCAGCCCCTCAGGGGGGTACGAGCAGTACTTC. Translated: CASSPSGGYEQYF.

This clonotype has more than one count but fewer than ten. The CDR3 protein is CASSLRKAYEQYF. DNA for the CDR3: TGTGCCAGCAGTTTAAGGAAGGCCTACGAGCAGTACTTC. V gene TRBV27 combines with J gene TRBJ2-7; no clear D. CDR3 length equals 13 residues. CDR1 MNHEY and CDR2 SMNVEV come from the germline V gene (reference sequence). V lost 2 bases and J lost 2, with 7 bases in between.

This clonotype was found a few times. This chain connects TRBV20-1 to TRBJ2-1; D uncertain. This CDR3 contains 15 residues. Trimming left V 3 bases short and J 3 bases short, with 15 bases between. From germline, CDR1 is DFQATT and CDR2 SNEGSKA (reference sequence). The DNA of the CDR3 is TGCAGTGCTAGCCCCTTGTATACGTTCTACAATGAGCAGTTCTTC. Its protein product is CSASPLYTFYNEQFF.

Only a few counts were recorded for this clonotype. The V and J genes are TRBV6-1 and TRBJ1-6; D is ambiguous. CDR3 length: 14 residues. Germline loops: CDR1 MNHNS, CDR2 SASEGT. V lost 1 base to trimming and J lost 7 bases, with 8 bases between them. The CDR3 bases are TGTGCCAGCAGTGAAGGAAGCCCAAATTCACCCCTCCACTTT. It codes for CASSEGSPNSPLHF.

The chain employs TRBV18 and TRBJ1-6; 10 positions agree with TRBD1. Germline assignment: CDR1 KGHSH and CDR2 LQKENI. The CDR3 contains 14 residues. Trimming took 3 bases from V and 9 from J; bases not matched to a gene: 2. The CDR3 region is CASSPDRGRSPLHF. The CDR3 nucleotides are TGTGCCAGCTCACCCGACAGGGGGCGTTCACCCCTCCACTTT.

The rearrangement joins TRBV7-2 to TRBJ2-5; perhaps TRBD2 as D (6 bases). Trimming removed 6 bases at V and 4 bases at J, with 15 bases between. CDR1 is SGHTA, CDR2 FQGNSA, per germline. This CDR3 is built from 14 residues. As DNA, the CDR3 is TGTGCCAGCAGGCTCGGGAGTGGAGGAGAGACCCAGTACTTC. Translated: CASRLGSGGETQYF.

By frequency in the sample, this clonotype is medium-sized. The chain is built from TRBV6-5 and TRBJ2-5, with a possible D match to TRBD2 (5 bases). Trimming took off 4 bases at V and 5 bases at J, with 8 bases between the two ends. The CDR3 is 12 amino acids. Germline lookup yields CDR1 MNHEY and CDR2 SVGAGI. CDR3 DNA sequence: TGTGCCAGCAGTTGGACGGGGGAGACCCAGTACTTC. This translates into CASSWTGETQYF.

This clonotype was seen a few times. This chain joins TRBV30 and TRBJ1-5; D remains unclear. V was clipped by 0 bases and J by 10 bases, with 13 bases between them. The CDR3 is 13 residues long. Per the germline V gene, CDR1 is GTSNPN and CDR2 is SVGIG (reference sequence). The CDR3 DNA is TGTGCCTGGAGTGTAGGACCCAGGCAACCCCAGCATTTT. Protein: CAWSVGPRQPQHF.